This TCR beta chain is from a study of cytomegalovirus exposure and HLA in healthy donors. Note on this clone: Its antigen remains unidentified.

Study-wide results and limits: Researchers reported in a later analysis that common viral pathogens appeared linked to several top clusters. V- and J-gene trimming of TCR beta was linked (in a later analysis) to a missense DCLRE1C variant. The study assumed roughly uniform donor sequencing depth for presence/absence analyses.

Both 60 Vbeta primers and 13 Jbeta primers went into the PCR. Repertoires were generated with immunoSEQ multiplex PCR, while TCRdb's copy carries only in-frame clones and drops some. The data show 85,000 to 100,000 clones, with around four fifths seen just once and 4.9% held by the top ten. Per the germline V gene, CDR1 is MNHNY and CDR2 is SVGAGI (reference sequence). V was shortened by 6 bases and J by 10 bases, with 17 bases between the two germline ends. This CDR3 has 13 residues. Sequencing was carried out using PBMCs. This TCR was sampled from a middle-aged woman in good health and CMV-seronegative. V usage is TRBV6-6 and J usage is TRBJ2-3; unclear D gene. The CDR3 DNA reads as TGTGCCAGCAGACTTCCTTTAGGAGAAGCGCAGTATTTT. Residues: CASRLPLGEAQYF.